The clone carrying this TCR beta chain has only one observation. Its target is not known. V lost 0 bases to trimming and J lost 3 bases, with 7 bases between them. Germline-derived CDR1 and CDR2 are SGDLS and YYNGEE. This CDR3 has 14 residues. This record belongs to a study of cytomegalovirus exposure and HLA in healthy donors. Whole-study results and caveats: Altogether, about 160 TCR beta chains were recorded as cytomegalovirus-associated. Fewer N-insertions than the roughly 630-donor mean were reportedly shown by an Asian-associated ancestry cluster in a later analysis. Most observed TCR sequences were rare, whereas some public TCRs were detected in many donors.

PCR employed 60 Vbeta and 13 Jbeta primers. Profiling relied on immunoSEQ multiplex PCR, and the TCRdb table lists in-frame clones only, not all of them. The sample holds 150,000 to 200,000 clones, around 72% seen once. Source material: PBMCs. This chain uses TRBV9 with TRBJ1-5; D gene unclear. The clonotype comes from a man aged 40-49 years in good health and CMV-seropositive. The CDR3 sequence: CASSVGTHNQPQHF. The CDR3 DNA is TGTGCCAGCAGCGTAGGAACTCACAATCAGCCCCAGCATTTT.